The entry below gives a single TCR beta chain sequence along with its context. TCRdb's copy holds only in-frame clones and misses some; the assay was immunoSEQ multiplex PCR. The sample shows fewer than 95,000 clones, around four fifths of them seen only once. CDR1 and CDR2 (germline): SGDLS, YYNGEE. V lost 0 bases, J lost 0 bases, and 7 bases lay in between. The CDR3 length is 16 residues. The sample originates from a study of control samples from healthy donors and cancer patients. The sequence was collected from a man aged 25 to 40 in good health. V gene TRBV9 combines with J gene TRBJ1-6; D gene unclear. Sequencing was done on a sample of blood. The CDR3 bases are TGTGCCAGCAGCGTAGACGGGAGCTCCTATAATTCACCCCTCCACTTT. Its protein product is CASSVDGSSYNSPLHF.